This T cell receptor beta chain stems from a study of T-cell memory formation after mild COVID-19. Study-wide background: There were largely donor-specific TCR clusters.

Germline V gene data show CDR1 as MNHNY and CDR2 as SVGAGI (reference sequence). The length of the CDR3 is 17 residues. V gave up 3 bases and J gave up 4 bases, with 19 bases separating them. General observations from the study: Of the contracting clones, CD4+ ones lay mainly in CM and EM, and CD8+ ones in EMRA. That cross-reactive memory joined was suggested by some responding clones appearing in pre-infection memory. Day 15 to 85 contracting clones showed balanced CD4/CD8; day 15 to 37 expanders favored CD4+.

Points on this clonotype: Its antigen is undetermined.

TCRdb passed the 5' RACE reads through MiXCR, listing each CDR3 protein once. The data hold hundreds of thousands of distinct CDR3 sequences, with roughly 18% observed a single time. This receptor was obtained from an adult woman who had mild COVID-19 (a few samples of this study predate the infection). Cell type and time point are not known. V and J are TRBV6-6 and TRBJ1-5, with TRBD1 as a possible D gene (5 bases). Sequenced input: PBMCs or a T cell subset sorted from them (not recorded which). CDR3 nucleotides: TGTGCCAGCAGTTATTACATAGGGCAGGGTAGGAATCAGCCCCAGCATTTT. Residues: CASSYYIGQGRNQPQHF.